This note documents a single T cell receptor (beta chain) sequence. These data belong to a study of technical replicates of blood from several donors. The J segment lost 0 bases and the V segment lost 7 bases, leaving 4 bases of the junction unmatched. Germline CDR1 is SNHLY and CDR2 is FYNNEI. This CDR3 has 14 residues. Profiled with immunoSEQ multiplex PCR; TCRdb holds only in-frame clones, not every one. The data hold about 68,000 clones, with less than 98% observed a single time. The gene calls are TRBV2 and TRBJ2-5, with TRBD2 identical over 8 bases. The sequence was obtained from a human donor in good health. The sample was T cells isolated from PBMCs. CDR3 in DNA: TGTGCCAGCATCGGACTAGCCTACCAAGAGACCCAGTACTTC. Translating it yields CASIGLAYQETQYF.